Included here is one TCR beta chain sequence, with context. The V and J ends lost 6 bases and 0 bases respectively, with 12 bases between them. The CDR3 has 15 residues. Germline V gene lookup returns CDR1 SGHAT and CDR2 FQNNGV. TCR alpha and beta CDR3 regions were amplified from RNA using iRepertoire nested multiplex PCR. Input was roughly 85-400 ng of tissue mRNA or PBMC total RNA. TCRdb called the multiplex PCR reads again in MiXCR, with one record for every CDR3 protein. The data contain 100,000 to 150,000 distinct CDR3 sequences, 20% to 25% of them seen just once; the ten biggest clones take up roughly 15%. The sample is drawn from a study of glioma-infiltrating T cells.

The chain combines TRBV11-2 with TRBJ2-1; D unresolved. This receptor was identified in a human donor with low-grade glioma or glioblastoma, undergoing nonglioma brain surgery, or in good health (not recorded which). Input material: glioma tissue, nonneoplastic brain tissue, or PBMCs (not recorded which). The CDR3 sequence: CASRSGPSSYNEQFF. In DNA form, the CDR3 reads TGTGCCAGCAGATCAGGCCCCAGCTCCTACAATGAGCAGTTCTTC. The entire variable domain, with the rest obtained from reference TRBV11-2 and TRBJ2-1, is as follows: EAGVAQSPRYKIIEKRQSVAFWCNPISGHATLYWYQQILGQGPKLLIQFQNNGVVDDSQLPKDRFSAERLKGVDSTLKIQPAKLEDSAVYLCASRSGPSSYNEQFFGPGTRLTVL.